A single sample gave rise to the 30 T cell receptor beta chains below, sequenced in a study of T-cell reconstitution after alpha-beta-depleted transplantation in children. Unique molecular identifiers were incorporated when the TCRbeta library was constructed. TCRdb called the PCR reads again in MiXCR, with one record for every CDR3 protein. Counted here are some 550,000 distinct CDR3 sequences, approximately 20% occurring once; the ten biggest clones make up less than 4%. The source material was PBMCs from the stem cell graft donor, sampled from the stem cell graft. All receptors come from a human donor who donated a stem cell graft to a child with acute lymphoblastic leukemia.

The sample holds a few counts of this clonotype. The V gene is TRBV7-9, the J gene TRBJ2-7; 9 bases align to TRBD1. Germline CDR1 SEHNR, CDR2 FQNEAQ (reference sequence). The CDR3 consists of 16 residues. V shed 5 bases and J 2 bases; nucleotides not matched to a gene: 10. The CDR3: CASSGPDRGHAYEQYF. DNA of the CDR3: TGTGCCAGCAGCGGTCCGGACAGGGGCCACGCCTACGAGCAGTACTTC.

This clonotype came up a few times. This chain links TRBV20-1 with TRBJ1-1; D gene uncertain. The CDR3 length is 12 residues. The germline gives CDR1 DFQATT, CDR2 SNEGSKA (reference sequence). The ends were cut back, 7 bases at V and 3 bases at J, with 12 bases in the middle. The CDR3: CSGKGQDTEAFF. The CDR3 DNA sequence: TGCAGTGGGAAGGGTCAGGACACTGAAGCTTTCTTT.

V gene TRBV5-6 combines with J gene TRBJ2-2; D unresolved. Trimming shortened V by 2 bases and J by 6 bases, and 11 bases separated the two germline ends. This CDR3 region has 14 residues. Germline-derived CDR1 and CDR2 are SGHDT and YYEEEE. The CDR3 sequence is CASSFLVRAGELFF. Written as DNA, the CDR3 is TGTGCCAGCAGCTTCTTAGTCCGGGCCGGGGAGCTGTTTTTT.

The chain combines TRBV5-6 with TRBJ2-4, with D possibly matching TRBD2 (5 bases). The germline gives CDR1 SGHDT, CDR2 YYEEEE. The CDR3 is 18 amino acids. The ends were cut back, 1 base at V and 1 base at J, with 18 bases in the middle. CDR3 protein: CASSLWMTGRGAKNIQYF. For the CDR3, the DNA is TGTGCCAGCAGCTTGTGGATGACGGGGAGAGGGGCCAAAAACATTCAGTACTTC.

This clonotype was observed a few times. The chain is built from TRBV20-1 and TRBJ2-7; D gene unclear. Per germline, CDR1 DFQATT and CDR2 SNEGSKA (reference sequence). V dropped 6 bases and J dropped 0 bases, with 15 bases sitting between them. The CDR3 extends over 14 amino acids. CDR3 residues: CSASSTSPSYEQYF. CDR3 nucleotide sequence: TGCAGTGCGAGTAGTACTTCCCCCTCCTACGAGCAGTACTTC.

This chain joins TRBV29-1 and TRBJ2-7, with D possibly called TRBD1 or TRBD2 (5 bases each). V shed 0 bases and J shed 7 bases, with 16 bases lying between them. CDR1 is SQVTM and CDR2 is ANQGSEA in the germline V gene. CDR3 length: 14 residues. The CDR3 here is CSVEDEGTLSEQYF. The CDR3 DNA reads TGCAGCGTTGAAGACGAGGGGACCCTCTCTGAGCAGTACTTC.

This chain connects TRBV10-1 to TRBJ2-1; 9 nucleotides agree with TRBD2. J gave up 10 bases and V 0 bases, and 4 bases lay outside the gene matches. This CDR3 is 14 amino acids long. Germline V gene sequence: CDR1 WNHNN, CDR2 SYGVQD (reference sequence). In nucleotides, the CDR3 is TGCGCCAGCAGTGAGTCTCCTAGCGGGACCGAGCAGTTCTTC. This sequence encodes CASSESPSGTEQFF.

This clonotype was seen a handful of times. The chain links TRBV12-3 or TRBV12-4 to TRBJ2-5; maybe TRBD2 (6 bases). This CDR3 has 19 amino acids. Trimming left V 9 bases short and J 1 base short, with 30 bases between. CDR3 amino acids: CASSARLSPRLAAQETQYF. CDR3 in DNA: TGTGCCAGTTCTGCTCGCCTATCACCACGATTAGCGGCCCAAGAGACCCAGTACTTC.

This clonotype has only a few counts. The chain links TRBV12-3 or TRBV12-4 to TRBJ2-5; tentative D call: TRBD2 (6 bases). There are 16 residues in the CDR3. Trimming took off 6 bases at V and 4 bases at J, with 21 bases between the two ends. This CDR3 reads CASSPSLTGERETQYF. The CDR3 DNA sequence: TGTGCCAGCAGCCCCTCCCTTACGGGAGAGCGAGAGACCCAGTACTTC.

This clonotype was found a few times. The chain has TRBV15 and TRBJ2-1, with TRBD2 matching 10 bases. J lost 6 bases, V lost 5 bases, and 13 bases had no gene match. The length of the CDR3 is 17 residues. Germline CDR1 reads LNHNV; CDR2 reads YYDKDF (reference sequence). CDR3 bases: TGTGCCACCAGCGGCCTAGCGGGAGCTTGGTATGGCAATGAGCAGTTCTTC. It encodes CATSGLAGAWYGNEQFF.

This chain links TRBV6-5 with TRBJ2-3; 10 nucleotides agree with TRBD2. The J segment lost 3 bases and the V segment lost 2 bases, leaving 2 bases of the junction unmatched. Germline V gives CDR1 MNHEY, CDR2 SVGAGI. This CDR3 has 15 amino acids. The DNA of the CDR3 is TGTGCCAGCAGTTACGGACTAGCGGAGACAGATACGCAGTATTTT. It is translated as CASSYGLAETDTQYF.

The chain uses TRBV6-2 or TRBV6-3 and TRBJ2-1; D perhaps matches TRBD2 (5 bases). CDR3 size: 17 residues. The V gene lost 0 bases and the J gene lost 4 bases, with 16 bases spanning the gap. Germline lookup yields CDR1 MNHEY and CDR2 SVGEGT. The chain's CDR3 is CASSYSIGEWAYNEQFF. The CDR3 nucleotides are TGTGCCAGCAGTTACTCGATCGGGGAGTGGGCTTACAATGAGCAGTTCTTC.

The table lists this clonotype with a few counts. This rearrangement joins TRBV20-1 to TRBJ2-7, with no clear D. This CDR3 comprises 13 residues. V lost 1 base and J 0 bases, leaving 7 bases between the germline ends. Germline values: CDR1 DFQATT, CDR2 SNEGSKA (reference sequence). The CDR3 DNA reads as TGCAGTGCTAGAGGCCGGAACTCCTACGAGCAGTACTTC. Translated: CSARGRNSYEQYF.

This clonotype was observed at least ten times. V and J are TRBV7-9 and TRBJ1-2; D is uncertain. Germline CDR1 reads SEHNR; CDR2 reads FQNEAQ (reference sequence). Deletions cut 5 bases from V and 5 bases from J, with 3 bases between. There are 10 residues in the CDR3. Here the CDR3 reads CASSQYGYTF. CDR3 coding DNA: TGTGCCAGCAGCCAATATGGCTACACCTTC.

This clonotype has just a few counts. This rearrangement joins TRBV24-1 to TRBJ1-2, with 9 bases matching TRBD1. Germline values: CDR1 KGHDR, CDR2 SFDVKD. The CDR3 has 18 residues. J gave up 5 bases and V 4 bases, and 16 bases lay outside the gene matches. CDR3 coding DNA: TGTGCCACCAGTGAGCCCGGGACAGGGATGGTTCGGGGATATGGCTACACCTTC. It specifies CATSEPGTGMVRGYGYTF.

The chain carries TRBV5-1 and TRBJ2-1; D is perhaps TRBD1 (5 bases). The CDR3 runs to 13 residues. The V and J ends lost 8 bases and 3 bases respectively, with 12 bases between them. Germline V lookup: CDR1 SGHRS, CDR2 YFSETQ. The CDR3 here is CASRGSNYNEQFF. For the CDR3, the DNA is TGCGCCAGTAGGGGCTCGAACTACAATGAGCAGTTCTTC.

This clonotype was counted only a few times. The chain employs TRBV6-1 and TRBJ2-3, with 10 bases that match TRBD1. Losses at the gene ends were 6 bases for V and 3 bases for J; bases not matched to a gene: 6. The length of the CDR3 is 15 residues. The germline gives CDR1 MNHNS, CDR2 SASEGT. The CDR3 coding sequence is TGTGCCAGCAGGTTTGGACAGGGGGTAACAGATACGCAGTATTTT. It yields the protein CASRFGQGVTDTQYF.

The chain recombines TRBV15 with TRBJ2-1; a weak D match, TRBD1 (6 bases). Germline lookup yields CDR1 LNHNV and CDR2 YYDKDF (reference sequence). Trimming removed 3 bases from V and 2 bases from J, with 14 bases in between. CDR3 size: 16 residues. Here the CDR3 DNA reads TGTGCCACCAGCAGGGCGGACAGTCCCCCCTACAATGAGCAGTTCTTC. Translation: CATSRADSPPYNEQFF.

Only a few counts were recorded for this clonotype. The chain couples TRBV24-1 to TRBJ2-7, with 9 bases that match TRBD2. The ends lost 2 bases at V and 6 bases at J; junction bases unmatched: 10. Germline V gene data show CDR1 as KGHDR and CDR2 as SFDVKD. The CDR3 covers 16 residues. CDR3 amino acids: CATSDSSGGRASEQYF. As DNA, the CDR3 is TGTGCCACCAGTGATTCCAGCGGCGGGAGGGCCTCCGAGCAGTACTTC.

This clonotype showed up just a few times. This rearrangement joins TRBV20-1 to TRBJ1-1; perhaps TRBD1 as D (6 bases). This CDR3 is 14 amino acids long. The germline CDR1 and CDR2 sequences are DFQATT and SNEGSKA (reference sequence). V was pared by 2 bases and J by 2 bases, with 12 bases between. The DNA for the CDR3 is TGCAGTGCTAGACTCGACAGGCTCAACACTGAAGCTTTCTTT. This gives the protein CSARLDRLNTEAFF.

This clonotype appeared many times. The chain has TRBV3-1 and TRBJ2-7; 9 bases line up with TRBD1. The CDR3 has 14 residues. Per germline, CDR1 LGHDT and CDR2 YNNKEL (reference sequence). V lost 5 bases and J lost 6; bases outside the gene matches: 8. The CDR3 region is CASSSGTGRFEQYF. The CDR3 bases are TGTGCCAGCAGCTCCGGGACAGGGCGCTTCGAGCAGTACTTC.

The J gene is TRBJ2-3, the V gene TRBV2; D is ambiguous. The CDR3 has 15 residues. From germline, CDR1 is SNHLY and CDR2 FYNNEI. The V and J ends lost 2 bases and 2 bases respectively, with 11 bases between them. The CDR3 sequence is CASSESVGNTDTQYF. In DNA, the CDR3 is TGTGCCAGCAGTGAAAGTGTGGGGAACACAGATACGCAGTATTTT.

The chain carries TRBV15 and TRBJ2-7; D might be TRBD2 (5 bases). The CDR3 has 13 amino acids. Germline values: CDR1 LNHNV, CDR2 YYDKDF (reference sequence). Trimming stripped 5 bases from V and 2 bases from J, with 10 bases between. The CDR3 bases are TGTGCCACCAGCCTTGGGAGCCCCTACGAGCAGTACTTC. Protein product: CATSLGSPYEQYF.

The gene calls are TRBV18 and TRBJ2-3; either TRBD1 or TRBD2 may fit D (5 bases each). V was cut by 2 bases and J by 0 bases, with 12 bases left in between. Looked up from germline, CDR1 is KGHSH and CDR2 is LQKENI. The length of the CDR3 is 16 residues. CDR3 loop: CASSPKGTASTDTQYF. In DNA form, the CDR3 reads TGTGCCAGCTCACCAAAGGGGACCGCTAGCACAGATACGCAGTATTTT.

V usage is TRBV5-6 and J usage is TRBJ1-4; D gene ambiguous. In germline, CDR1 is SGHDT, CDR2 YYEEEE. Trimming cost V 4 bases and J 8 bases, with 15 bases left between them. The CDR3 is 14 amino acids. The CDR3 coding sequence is TGTGCCAGCAGCCCTGGAGGGTCAGGAGAAAAACTGTTTTTT. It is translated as CASSPGGSGEKLFF.

For the CDR3, the DNA is TGCAGCGTTAGCGGGAGGGTGCACTACGAGCAGTACTTC. This gives the protein CSVSGRVHYEQYF. The chain employs TRBV20-1 and TRBJ2-7, with 11 bases aligning to TRBD2. CDR1 is DFQATT and CDR2 is SNEGSKA in the germline V gene (reference sequence). The CDR3 runs to 13 residues.

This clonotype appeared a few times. CDR3 coding DNA: TGCGCCAGCAGCAGCGCTAGTTCCGGGGAGCTGTTTTTT. It is translated as CASSSASSGELFF. This chain joins TRBV5-1 and TRBJ2-2; D is unclear. The V gene lost 4 bases and the J gene lost 6 bases, with 10 bases spanning the gap. The CDR3 is made up of 13 amino acids. Per the germline V gene, CDR1 is SGHRS and CDR2 is YFSETQ.

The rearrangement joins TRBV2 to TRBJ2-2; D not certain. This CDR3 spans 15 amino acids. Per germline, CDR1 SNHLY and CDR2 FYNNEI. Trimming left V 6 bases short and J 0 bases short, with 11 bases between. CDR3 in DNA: TGTGCCAGCAGGGGTTATTCAGCGAACACCGGGGAGCTGTTTTTT. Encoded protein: CASRGYSANTGELFF.

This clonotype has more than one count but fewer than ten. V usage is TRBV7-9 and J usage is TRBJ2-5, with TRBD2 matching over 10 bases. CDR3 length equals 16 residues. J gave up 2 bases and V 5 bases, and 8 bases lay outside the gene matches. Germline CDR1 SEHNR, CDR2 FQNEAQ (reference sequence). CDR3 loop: CASSPSSGSVQETQYF. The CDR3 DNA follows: TGTGCCAGCAGCCCTTCTAGCGGGAGTGTTCAAGAGACCCAGTACTTC.

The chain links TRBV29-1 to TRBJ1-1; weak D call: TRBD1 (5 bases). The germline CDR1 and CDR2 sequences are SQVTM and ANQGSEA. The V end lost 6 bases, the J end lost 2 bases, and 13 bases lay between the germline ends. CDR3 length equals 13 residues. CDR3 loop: CSVEGSANTEAFF. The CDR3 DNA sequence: TGCAGCGTGGAGGGGTCCGCTAACACTGAAGCTTTCTTT. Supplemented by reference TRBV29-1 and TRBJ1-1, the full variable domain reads SAVISQKPSRDICQRGTSLTIQCQVDSQVTMMFWYRQQPGQSLTLIATANQGSEATYESGFVIDKFPISRPNLTFSTLTVSNMSPEDSSIYLCSVEGSANTEAFFGQGTRLTVV.